This T cell receptor (beta chain) was sequenced during a study of identical twins. One entry per CDR3 protein, called by TCRdb with MiXCR from the 5' RACE reads. The data contain around 1.7 million distinct CDR3 sequences, 25% to 35% of them singletons. In this sample, this clonotype turned up a few times. The CDR3 is 16 residues long. With 8 bases removed from V and 0 bases from J, the gap between germline ends came to 20 bases. From germline, CDR1 is MDHEN and CDR2 SYDVKM. The sample was cord blood. The chain uses TRBV28 and TRBJ2-7; D could derive from TRBD1 or TRBD2 (5 bases each). The TCR sequence derives from a newborn girl in good health. CDR3 sequence: CASGLRTRLNSYEQYF. Here the CDR3 DNA reads TGTGCCAGCGGACTTCGGACAAGGCTTAACTCCTACGAGCAGTACTTC.